This is a list of T cell receptor beta chains from one sample in a study of blood T cell repertoires in COVID-19. Method: immunoSEQ multiplex PCR; TCRdb's copy keeps in-frame clones and lacks some. The sample carries roughly 220,000 clones, 90% recorded once. Sample: PBMCs or T cells enriched from blood (not recorded which). The receptors derive from a man aged 25 to 45 who had been exposed to COVID-19. Both conserved end residues are part of each CDR3. D genes are given only for firm matches. Clone size appears in some rows only: once, few, many, or a class for an expanded clone.

TRBD1	NA	TRBV5-1	TRBJ1-3	CASSLAGTAGNTIYF	TGCGCCAGCAGCTTGGCCGGGACAGCGGGAAACACCATATATTTT
NA	once	TRBV21-1	TRBJ2-1	CANIAGESYNEQFF	TGTGCCAACATAGCGGGGGAATCCTACAATGAGCAGTTCTTC
TRBD2	NA	TRBV7-7	TRBJ2-7	CASSKTSGAYEQYF	TGTGCCAGCAGCAAGACTAGCGGGGCTTACGAGCAGTACTTC
TRBD1	NA	TRBV25-1	TRBJ1-6	CASSDYRGEISPLHF	TGTGCCAGCAGTGATTACAGGGGAGAGATTTCACCCCTCCACTTT
NA	NA	TRBV25-1	TRBJ1-2	CASSEEDSYGYTF	TGTGCCAGCAGTGAAGAGGACAGCTATGGCTACACCTTC
TRBD1	NA	TRBV15	TRBJ1-4	CATSRVRDRSEKLFF	TGTGCCACCAGCAGAGTACGGGACAGGAGTGAAAAACTGTTTTTT
TRBD2	NA	TRBV10-3	TRBJ2-2	CAIQRGGDGELFF	TGTGCCATCCAGCGGGGGGGCGACGGGGAGCTGTTTTTT
NA	NA	TRBV7-9	TRBJ1-2	CASSLIVIENYGYTF	TGTGCCAGCAGCTTAATTGTTATCGAGAACTATGGCTACACCTTC
NA	NA	TRBV6-5	TRBJ2-3	CASLGGSTDTQYF	TGTGCCAGCCTAGGAGGGAGCACAGATACGCAGTATTTT
NA	NA	TRBV29-1	TRBJ1-2	CSVFLGVSDGYTF	TGCAGCGTGTTCCTAGGCGTAAGTGATGGCTACACCTTC
TRBD2	NA	TRBV5-4	TRBJ2-3	CASSLGLAGGRGTDTQYF	TGTGCCAGCAGCTTGGGACTAGCGGGGGGGCGCGGCACAGATACGCAGTATTTT
NA	NA	TRBV10-3	TRBJ2-1	CAISEPDRQPVNEQFF	TGTGCCATCAGTGAGCCCGACAGGCAACCGGTCAATGAGCAGTTCTTC
NA	NA	TRBV18	TRBJ1-1	CASSPGGQMNTEAFF	TGTGCCAGCTCACCAGGAGGGCAGATGAACACTGAAGCTTTCTTT
NA	once	TRBV29-1	TRBJ1-2	CSGVGGLGYTF	TGCAGCGGTGTTGGGGGCTTGGGCTACACCTTC
NA	NA	TRBV3-1/TRBV3-2	TRBJ2-1	CASSEDYDEQFF	TGTGCCAGCAGCGAAGACTACGATGAGCAGTTCTTC
NA	NA	TRBV4-2	TRBJ2-3	CASSQGLGGTDTQYF	TGTGCCAGCAGCCAAGGACTAGGAGGGACAGATACGCAGTATTTT
NA	NA	TRBV6-2/TRBV6-3	TRBJ1-5	CASSAETAQPQHF	TGTGCCAGCAGTGCGGAGACCGCCCAGCCCCAGCATTTT
NA	once	TRBV19	TRBJ1-3	CASSHQGRTGNTIYF	TGTGCCAGTAGCCATCAAGGCAGGACTGGAAACACCATATATTTT
NA	once	TRBV6-5	TRBJ1-2	CASSYSMVRGYGYTF	TGTGCCAGCAGTTACTCGATGGTCAGGGGCTATGGCTACACCTTC
NA	once	TRBV19	TRBJ1-6	CASSPMGANSSPLHF	TGTGCCAGTAGCCCAATGGGGGCGAATAGTTCACCCCTCCACTTT
TRBD2	NA	TRBV14	TRBJ2-1	CASTLVAGGYYNEQFF	TGTGCCAGCACCCTTGTAGCGGGGGGGTACTACAATGAGCAGTTCTTC
TRBD1	NA	TRBV5-1	TRBJ1-2	CASTGQGYGYTF	TGCGCCAGCACAGGACAGGGCTATGGCTACACCTTC
NA	NA	TRBV7-8	TRBJ2-7	CASSLLANSYEQYF	TGTGCCAGCAGCTTACTAGCGAACTCCTACGAGCAGTACTTC
TRBD1	NA	TRBV18	TRBJ1-6	CASSPSGTGDSPLHF	TGTGCCAGCTCACCATCCGGGACAGGGGATTCACCCCTCCACTTT
NA	NA	TRBV19	TRBJ1-3	CASSETGGAGNTIYF	TGTGCCAGTAGTGAAACCGGAGGGGCTGGAAACACCATATATTTT
NA	NA	TRBV29-1	TRBJ1-1	CSVAQGDTEAFF	TGCAGCGTTGCTCAGGGTGACACTGAAGCTTTCTTT
TRBD1	NA	TRBV19	TRBJ1-5	CASLFRGIGNQPQHF	TGTGCCAGTCTATTCAGGGGGATCGGTAATCAGCCCCAGCATTTT
TRBD1	NA	TRBV19	TRBJ1-5	CATQANRDRKIYSNQPQHF	TGTGCCACCCAAGCGAACCGGGACAGGAAGATCTATAGCAATCAGCCCCAGCATTTT